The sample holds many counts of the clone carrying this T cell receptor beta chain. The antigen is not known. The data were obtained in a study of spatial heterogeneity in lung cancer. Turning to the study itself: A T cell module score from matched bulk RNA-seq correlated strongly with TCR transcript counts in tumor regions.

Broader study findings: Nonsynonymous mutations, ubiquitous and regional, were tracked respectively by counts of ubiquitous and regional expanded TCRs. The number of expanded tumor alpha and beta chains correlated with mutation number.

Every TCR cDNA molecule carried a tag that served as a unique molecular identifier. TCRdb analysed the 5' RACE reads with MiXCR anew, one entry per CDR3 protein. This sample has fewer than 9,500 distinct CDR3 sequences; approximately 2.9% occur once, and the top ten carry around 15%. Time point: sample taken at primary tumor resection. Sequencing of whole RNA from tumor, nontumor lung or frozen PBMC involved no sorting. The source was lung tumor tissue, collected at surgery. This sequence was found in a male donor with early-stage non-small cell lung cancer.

The CDR3 nucleotides are TGTGCCAGCAGTTTCAGGGCGGACACGCTGGGCTACACCTTC. Its translation: CASSFRADTLGYTF. V gene TRBV7-2 combines with J gene TRBJ1-2; maybe TRBD1 (5 bases). V was pared by 6 bases and J by 8 bases, with 19 bases between. CDR1 SGHTA and CDR2 FQGNSA come from the germline V gene. This CDR3 spans 14 amino acids.